This section outlines one T cell receptor beta chain sequence together with its context. The antigen is undetermined. Germline trimming cut 3 bases from V and 7 bases from J; bases unmatched to any gene: 10. This CDR3 comprises 16 residues. CDR1 SGHRS and CDR2 YFSETQ come from the germline V gene. This entry is derived from a study of STAT5B mutations in CD4+ large granular lymphocyte leukemia. Study outcomes and limitations: CD4-sorted patient repertoires seemed more clonal than healthy CD4+ repertoires.

Repertoires were generated with immunoSEQ multiplex PCR, while TCRdb's copy carries only in-frame clones and drops some. The table records around 34,000 clones, about 82% of them present only once. The clonotype was recovered from a human donor in good health. This sequence joins TRBV5-1 and TRBJ1-4; 9 nucleotides line up with TRBD1. The sequenced sample consisted of CD4+ T cells from blood buffy coats. CDR3 coding DNA: TGCGCCAGCAGCTGGAAGGGGCCGACAGGGGGTGAAAAACTGTTTTTT. Amino acids: CASSWKGPTGGEKLFF. The variable domain in full, completed from reference TRBV5-1 and TRBJ1-4, reads KAGVTQTPRYLIKTRGQQVTLSCSPISGHRSVSWYQQTPGQGLQFLFEYFSETQRNKGNFPGRFSGRQFSNSRSEMNVSTLELGDSALYLCASSWKGPTGGEKLFFGSGTQLSVL.